This TCR beta chain was documented in a study of human T cells and chemical hapten exposure. Study-wide context: Sensitization applied 2% DPC to roughly 2 cm by roughly 2 cm of upper inner arm skin. Weekly scalp doses of diphenylcyclopropenone were given to patients during the roughly 23-week study. Small differences in pooled library volume mainly drove the variation in TCR yields per sample.

As to time point: patch test 1, 2 weeks after DPC sensitization. Treatment of the sample: therapeutic diphenylcyclopropenone sensitization with weekly scalp DPC. This clonotype was detected many times. Trimming cost V 5 bases and J 5 bases, with 6 bases left between them. CDR3 size: 12 residues. Germline CDR1 and CDR2: MNHEY and SMNVEV (reference sequence). TCRdb independently ran MiXCR on the RACE reads; one entry per CDR3 protein. This table holds roughly 360,000 distinct CDR3 sequences, approximately 5.1% found once. This receptor was identified in a woman aged 45-59 years with alopecia areata. Some clones in this sample may be carry-over from other donors' samples. J is TRBJ1-4 and V is TRBV27; no reliable D call. The source material was whole blood, sampled in connection with sensitization to the hapten diphenylcyclopropenone (DPC). The CDR3 region is CASSPLNEKLFF. Written as DNA, the CDR3 is TGTGCCAGCAGTCCCCTCAATGAAAAACTGTTTTTT.